The rows below give T cell receptor beta chains drawn from one sample of a study of beta chain features in type 1 diabetes. TCRdb keeps only in-frame clones here, not all; method: immunoSEQ multiplex PCR. The sample lists about 620,000 clones, 15% to 17% occurring once. Sequenced material: naive CD4+ T cells from blood. These receptors were taken from a man younger than 35 in good health. Both conserved end residues are part of each CDR3. Fields, in order: D gene, V gene, CDR3 length, clone size, J gene, CDR3 DNA, CDR3 protein. The D gene is left open where the match is weak. Expanded clones get a size class; other rows say once, few or many, or leave the size out.

D: -; V: TRBV18; length: 14; size: few; J: TRBJ1-2; DNA: TGTGCCAGCTCACCACCCCCATACGGCGACGGCTACACCTTC; CDR3: CASSPPPYGDGYTF
D: -; V: TRBV5-1; length: 15; size: few; J: TRBJ2-5; DNA: TGCGCCAGCAGCTTGGCCGGGAGTCGGGAAGAGACCCAGTACTTC; CDR3: CASSLAGSREETQYF
D: TRBD1; V: TRBV4-3; length: 15; size: few; J: TRBJ2-7; DNA: TGCGCCAGCAGCCAAGTTGGGACAGGGTACTACGAGCAGTACTTC; CDR3: CASSQVGTGYYEQYF
D: -; V: TRBV4-1; length: 15; size: -; J: TRBJ1-1; DNA: TGCGCCAGCAGCCCGCCAGCAGGGGTATTTACTGAAGCTTTCTTT; CDR3: CASSPPAGVFTEAFF
D: -; V: TRBV4-1; length: 16; size: -; J: TRBJ2-1; DNA: TGCGCCAGCAGCCAAGTGTCGCCAGCTATATACAATGAGCAGTTCTTC; CDR3: CASSQVSPAIYNEQFF
D: TRBD1; V: TRBV19; length: 13; size: -; J: TRBJ1-2; DNA: TGTGCCAGCCAGACAGGGCATATGGGTGGCTACACCTTC; CDR3: CASQTGHMGGYTF
D: TRBD2; V: TRBV6-5; length: 11; size: -; J: TRBJ2-1; DNA: TGTGCCAGCAGTCAGACTAGCGAGCAGTTCTTC; CDR3: CASSQTSEQFF
D: TRBD1; V: TRBV28; length: 14; size: few; J: TRBJ1-4; DNA: TGTGCCAGCAGTCGGACAGGAGACCTCCGAAAACTGTTTTTT; CDR3: CASSRTGDLRKLFF
D: -; V: TRBV18; length: 12; size: -; J: TRBJ2-7; DNA: TGTGCCAGCTCAGCGATGACCTACGAGCAGTACTTC; CDR3: CASSAMTYEQYF
D: TRBD2; V: TRBV28; length: 14; size: few; J: TRBJ2-3; DNA: TGTGCCAGCAAGGGACTAGCGGGGGTAGATACGCAGTATTTT; CDR3: CASKGLAGVDTQYF
D: TRBD2; V: TRBV7-3; length: 15; size: many; J: TRBJ2-3; DNA: TGTGCCAGCAGCCCGACTAGCGGGAGGGCAGATACGCAGTATTTT; CDR3: CASSPTSGRADTQYF
D: -; V: TRBV5-1; length: 14; size: -; J: TRBJ1-1; DNA: TGCGCCAGCAGCCTCGAGCCCGTTAACACTGAAGCTTTCTTT; CDR3: CASSLEPVNTEAFF
D: TRBD2; V: TRBV13; length: 19; size: few; J: TRBJ2-4; DNA: TGTGCCAGCAGCTTACTGGGACTAGCGGGGTTTGGCCACAAAAACATTCAGTACTTC; CDR3: CASSLLGLAGFGHKNIQYF
D: -; V: TRBV28; length: 15; size: -; J: TRBJ2-7; DNA: TGTGCCAGCAGTTTAGTAGCGGCGGGCTCCTACGAGCAGTACTTC; CDR3: CASSLVAAGSYEQYF
D: -; V: TRBV13; length: 17; size: -; J: TRBJ1-2; DNA: TGTGCCAGCAGTCCTCCAGGACTCCAAGCCTCAAACTATGGCTACACCTTC; CDR3: CASSPPGLQASNYGYTF
D: -; V: TRBV5-1; length: 14; size: -; J: TRBJ1-3; DNA: TGCGCCAGCAGCGAGACCACCTCTGGAAACACCATATATTTT; CDR3: CASSETTSGNTIYF
D: -; V: TRBV7-9; length: 15; size: few; J: TRBJ2-2; DNA: TGTGCCAGCAGCCTAGCGTCCGGATTCACCGGGGAGCTGTTTTTT; CDR3: CASSLASGFTGELFF
D: -; V: TRBV9; length: 17; size: -; J: TRBJ2-4; DNA: TGTGCCAGCAGCGAGCTACCAGGGGTCCCAAAAAACCCCATTCAGTACTTC; CDR3: CASSELPGVPKNPIQYF
D: TRBD1; V: TRBV11-1; length: 13; size: few; J: TRBJ2-5; DNA: TGTGCCAGCAAACAGGGGAGCCAAGAGACCCAGTACTTC; CDR3: CASKQGSQETQYF
D: TRBD1; V: TRBV4-3; length: 14; size: -; J: TRBJ1-2; DNA: TGCGCCAGCAGCCGGGGACAGGGGGACTATGGCTACACCTTC; CDR3: CASSRGQGDYGYTF
D: TRBD2; V: TRBV7-3; length: 15; size: few; J: TRBJ2-5; DNA: TGTGCCAGCAGCTTTACTAGCGGGAGCGGGGAGACCCAGTACTTC; CDR3: CASSFTSGSGETQYF
D: -; V: TRBV4-1; length: 15; size: -; J: TRBJ1-1; DNA: TGCGCCAGCAGCGGCACGGGTAGGATCAACACTGAAGCTTTCTTT; CDR3: CASSGTGRINTEAFF
D: TRBD1; V: TRBV5-1; length: 13; size: -; J: TRBJ2-7; DNA: TGCGCCAGCAGGCCGGGACAGGAATACGAGCAGTACTTC; CDR3: CASRPGQEYEQYF
D: TRBD1; V: TRBV29-1; length: 12; size: -; J: TRBJ2-5; DNA: TGCAGCGTTGCGGGACAGCAAGAGACCCAGTACTTC; CDR3: CSVAGQQETQYF
D: -; V: TRBV5-1; length: 15; size: -; J: TRBJ2-5; DNA: TGCGCCAGCAGCTCCCCCGGTACAGGGCAGGAGACCCAGTACTTC; CDR3: CASSSPGTGQETQYF
D: -; V: TRBV5-1; length: 14; size: few; J: TRBJ2-5; DNA: TGCGCCAGCAGCTTGCGGGGATTTAAAGAGACCCAGTACTTC; CDR3: CASSLRGFKETQYF
D: TRBD2; V: TRBV5-1; length: 14; size: -; J: TRBJ2-7; DNA: TGCGCCAGCAGCCCGGCGGGGGTCCCCAACGAGCAGTACTTC; CDR3: CASSPAGVPNEQYF